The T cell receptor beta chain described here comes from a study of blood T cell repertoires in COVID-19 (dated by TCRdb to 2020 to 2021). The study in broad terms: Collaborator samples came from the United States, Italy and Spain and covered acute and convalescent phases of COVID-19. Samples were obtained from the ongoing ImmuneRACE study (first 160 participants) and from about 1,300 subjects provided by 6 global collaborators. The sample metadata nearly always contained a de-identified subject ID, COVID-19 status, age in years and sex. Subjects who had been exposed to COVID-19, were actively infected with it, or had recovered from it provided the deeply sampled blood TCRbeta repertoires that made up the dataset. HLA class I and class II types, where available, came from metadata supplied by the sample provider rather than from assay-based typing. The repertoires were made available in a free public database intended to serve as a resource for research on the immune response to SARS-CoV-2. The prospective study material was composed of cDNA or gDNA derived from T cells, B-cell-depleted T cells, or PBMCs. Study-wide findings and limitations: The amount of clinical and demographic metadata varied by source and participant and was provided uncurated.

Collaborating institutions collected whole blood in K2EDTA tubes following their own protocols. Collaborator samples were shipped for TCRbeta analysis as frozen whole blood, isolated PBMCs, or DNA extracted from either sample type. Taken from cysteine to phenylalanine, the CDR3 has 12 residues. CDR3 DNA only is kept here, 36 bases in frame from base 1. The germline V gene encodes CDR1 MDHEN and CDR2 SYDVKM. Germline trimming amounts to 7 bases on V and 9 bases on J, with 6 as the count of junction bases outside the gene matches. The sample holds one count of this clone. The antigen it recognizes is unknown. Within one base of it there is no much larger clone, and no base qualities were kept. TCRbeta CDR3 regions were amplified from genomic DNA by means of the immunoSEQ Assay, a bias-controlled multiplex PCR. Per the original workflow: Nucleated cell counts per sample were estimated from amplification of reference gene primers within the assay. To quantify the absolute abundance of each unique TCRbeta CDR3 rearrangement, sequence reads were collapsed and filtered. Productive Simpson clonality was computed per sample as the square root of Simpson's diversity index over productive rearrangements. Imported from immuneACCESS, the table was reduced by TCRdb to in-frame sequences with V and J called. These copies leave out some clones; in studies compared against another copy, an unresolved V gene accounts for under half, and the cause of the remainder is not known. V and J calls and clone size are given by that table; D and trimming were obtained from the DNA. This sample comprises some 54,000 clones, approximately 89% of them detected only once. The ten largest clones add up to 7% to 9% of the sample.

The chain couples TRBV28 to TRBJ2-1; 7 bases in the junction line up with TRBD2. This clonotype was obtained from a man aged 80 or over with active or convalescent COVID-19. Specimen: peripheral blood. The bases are TGTGCCAGCATGGGGGGGGGTTCTGAGCAGTTCTTC. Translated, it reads CASMGGGSEQFF. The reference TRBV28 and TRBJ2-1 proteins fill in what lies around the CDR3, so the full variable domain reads DVKVTQSSRYLVKRTGEKVFLECVQDMDHENMFWYRQDPGLGLRLIYFSYDVKMKEKGDIPEGYSVSREKKERFSLILESASTNQTSMYLCASMGGGSEQFFGPGTRLTVL.